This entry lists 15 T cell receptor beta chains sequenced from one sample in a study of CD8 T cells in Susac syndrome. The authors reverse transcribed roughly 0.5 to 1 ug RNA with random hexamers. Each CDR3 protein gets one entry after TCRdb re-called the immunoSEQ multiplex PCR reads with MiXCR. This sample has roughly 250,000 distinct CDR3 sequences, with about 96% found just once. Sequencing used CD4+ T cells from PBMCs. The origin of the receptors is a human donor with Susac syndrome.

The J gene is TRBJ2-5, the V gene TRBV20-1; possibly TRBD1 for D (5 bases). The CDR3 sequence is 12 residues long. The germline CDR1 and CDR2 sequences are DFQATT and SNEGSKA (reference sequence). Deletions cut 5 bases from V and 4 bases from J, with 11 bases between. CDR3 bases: TGCAGTGCTCCGCCGACAGTAGAGACCCAGTACTTC. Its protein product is CSAPPTVETQYF.

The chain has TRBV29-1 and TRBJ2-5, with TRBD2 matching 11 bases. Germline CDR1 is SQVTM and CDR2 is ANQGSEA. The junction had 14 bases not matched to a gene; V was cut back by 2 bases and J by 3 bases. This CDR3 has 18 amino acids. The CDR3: CSVEIPSGRILREETQYF. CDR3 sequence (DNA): TGCAGCGTTGAAATTCCTAGCGGGAGGATTTTACGCGAAGAGACCCAGTACTTC.

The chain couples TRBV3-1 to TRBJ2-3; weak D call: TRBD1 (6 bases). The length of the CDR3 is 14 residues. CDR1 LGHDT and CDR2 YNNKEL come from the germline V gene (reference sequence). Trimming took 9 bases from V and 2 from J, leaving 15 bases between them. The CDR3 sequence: CASSRGSATDTQYF. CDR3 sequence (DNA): TGTGCCAGTAGTAGGGGGAGTGCCACAGATACGCAGTATTTT.

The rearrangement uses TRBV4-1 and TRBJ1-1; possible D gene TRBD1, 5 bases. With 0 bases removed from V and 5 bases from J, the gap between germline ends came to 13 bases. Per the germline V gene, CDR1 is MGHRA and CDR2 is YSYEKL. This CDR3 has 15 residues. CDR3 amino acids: CASSQEVRQLTEAFF. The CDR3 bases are TGCGCCAGCAGCCAAGAGGTTCGACAGTTAACTGAAGCTTTCTTT.

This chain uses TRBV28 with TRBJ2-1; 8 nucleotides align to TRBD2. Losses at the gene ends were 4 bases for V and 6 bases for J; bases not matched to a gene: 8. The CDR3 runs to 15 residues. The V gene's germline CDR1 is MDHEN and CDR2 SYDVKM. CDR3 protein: CASSWPAGELNEQFF. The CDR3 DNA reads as TGTGCCAGCAGTTGGCCAGCGGGAGAGCTCAATGAGCAGTTCTTC.

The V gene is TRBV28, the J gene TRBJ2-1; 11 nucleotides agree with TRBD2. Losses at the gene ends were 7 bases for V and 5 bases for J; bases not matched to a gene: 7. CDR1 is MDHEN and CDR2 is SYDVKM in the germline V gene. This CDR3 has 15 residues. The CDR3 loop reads CASTQLAGVNNEQFF. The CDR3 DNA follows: TGTGCCAGCACACAACTAGCGGGAGTTAACAATGAGCAGTTCTTC.

DNA of the CDR3: TGTGCCAGCAGCGAATCGACAGGGATGGCCTACGAGCAGTACTTC. Translated: CASSESTGMAYEQYF. This chain links TRBV9 with TRBJ2-7; 7 positions match TRBD1. V lost 3 bases to trimming and J lost 2 bases; unmatched junction nucleotides: 8. This CDR3 contains 15 residues. The germline gives CDR1 SGDLS, CDR2 YYNGEE.

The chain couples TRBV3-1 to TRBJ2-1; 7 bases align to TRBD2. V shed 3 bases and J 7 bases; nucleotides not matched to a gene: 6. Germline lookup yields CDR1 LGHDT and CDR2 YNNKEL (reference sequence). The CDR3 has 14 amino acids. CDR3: CASSHNAGDNEQFF. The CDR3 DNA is TGTGCCAGCAGCCACAATGCGGGAGATAATGAGCAGTTCTTC.

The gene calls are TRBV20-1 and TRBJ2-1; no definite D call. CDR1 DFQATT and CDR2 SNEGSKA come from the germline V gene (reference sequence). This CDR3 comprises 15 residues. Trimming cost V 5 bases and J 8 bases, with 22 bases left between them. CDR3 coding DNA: TGCAGTGCTTCCCCCCTGATCCCCAGTTTCGATGAGCAGTTCTTC. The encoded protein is CSASPLIPSFDEQFF.

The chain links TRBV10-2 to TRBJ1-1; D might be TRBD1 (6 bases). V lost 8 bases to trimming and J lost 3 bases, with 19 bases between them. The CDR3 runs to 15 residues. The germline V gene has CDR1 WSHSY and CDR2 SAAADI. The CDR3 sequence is CASRLTVKGDTEAFF. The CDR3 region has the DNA TGCGCCAGCCGATTGACAGTCAAGGGGGACACTGAAGCTTTCTTT.

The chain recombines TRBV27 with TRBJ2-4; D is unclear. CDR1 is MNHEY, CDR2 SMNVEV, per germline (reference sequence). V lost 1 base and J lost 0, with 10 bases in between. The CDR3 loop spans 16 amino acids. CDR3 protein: CASSLFAKSAKNIQYF. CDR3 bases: TGTGCCAGCAGTTTATTCGCGAAATCAGCCAAAAACATTCAGTACTTC.

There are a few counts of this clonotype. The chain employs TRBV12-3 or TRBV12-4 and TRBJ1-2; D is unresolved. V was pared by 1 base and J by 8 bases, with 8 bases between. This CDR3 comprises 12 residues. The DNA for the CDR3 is TGTGCCAGCAGTTTAGGGTCTTTAGGCTACACCTTC. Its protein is CASSLGSLGYTF.

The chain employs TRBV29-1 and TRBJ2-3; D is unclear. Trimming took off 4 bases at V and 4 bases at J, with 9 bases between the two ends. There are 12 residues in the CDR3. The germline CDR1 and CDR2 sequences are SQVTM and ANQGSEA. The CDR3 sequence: CSVVVSADTQYF. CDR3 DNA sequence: TGCAGCGTTGTTGTGAGCGCAGATACGCAGTATTTT.

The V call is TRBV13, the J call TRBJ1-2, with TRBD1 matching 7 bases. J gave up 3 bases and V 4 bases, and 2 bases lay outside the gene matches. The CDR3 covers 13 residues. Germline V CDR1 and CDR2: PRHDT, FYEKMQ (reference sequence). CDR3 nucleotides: TGTGCCAGCAGCTCCGGACAGGACTATGGCTACACCTTC. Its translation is CASSSGQDYGYTF.

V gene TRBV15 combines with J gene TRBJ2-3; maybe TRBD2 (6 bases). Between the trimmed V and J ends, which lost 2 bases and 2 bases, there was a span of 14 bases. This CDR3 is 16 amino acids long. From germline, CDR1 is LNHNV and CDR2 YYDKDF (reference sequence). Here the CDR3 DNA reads TGTGCCACCAGCAGACCACCGGGACTCTCCACAGATACGCAGTATTTT. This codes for CATSRPPGLSTDTQYF.